The 8 T cell receptor beta chains below were found in one sample sequenced in a study of control samples from healthy donors and cancer patients. Sequencing used immunoSEQ multiplex PCR; TCRdb keeps in-frame clones, though not all of them. The sample has roughly 48,000 clones; approximately 89% are singletons. The sequenced sample consisted of PBMCs. These receptors were obtained from a woman aged 40 to 50 with head and neck cancer.

The chain is built from TRBV6-5 and TRBJ2-5; a weak D match, TRBD1 (5 bases). The germline V gene encodes CDR1 MNHEY and CDR2 SVGAGI. The CDR3 is 13 amino acids. The V end lost 6 bases, the J end lost 4 bases, and 12 bases lay between the germline ends. The CDR3 loop reads CASSKRQLETQYF. CDR3 sequence (DNA): TGTGCCAGCAGCAAACGACAGTTAGAGACCCAGTACTTC.

The genes are TRBV18 and TRBJ1-3, with D perhaps TRBD1 (5 bases). The CDR3 has 18 amino acids. Germline CDR1 is KGHSH and CDR2 is LQKENI. Trimming left V 1 base short and J 0 bases short, with 16 bases between. The CDR3 loop reads CASSPRTSSGSSGNTIYF. In DNA, the CDR3 is TGTGCCAGCTCACCACGAACGAGTTCAGGGTCCTCTGGAAACACCATATATTTT.

The gene calls are TRBV28 and TRBJ2-3, with 8 bases identical to TRBD2. The CDR3 extends over 13 amino acids. Germline V lookup: CDR1 MDHEN, CDR2 SYDVKM. Unmatched junction bases numbered 8, after V lost 3 bases and J lost 12 bases. The CDR3 DNA reads TGTGCCAGCAGTTTGAGTAGCGGGAATATACAGTATTTT. Protein product: CASSLSSGNIQYF.

This sequence joins TRBV4-2 and TRBJ2-2, with D perhaps TRBD2 (5 bases). The CDR3 has 14 residues. The V gene lost 0 bases and the J gene lost 5 bases, with 7 bases spanning the gap. Germline V CDR1 and CDR2: LGHNA, YNFKEQ. CDR3 amino acids: CASSQEADTGELFF. CDR3 coding DNA: TGTGCCAGCAGCCAAGAAGCGGATACCGGGGAGCTGTTTTTT.

The gene calls are TRBV7-9 and TRBJ1-2; maybe TRBD1 (6 bases). Germline V gene lookup returns CDR1 SEHNR and CDR2 FQNEAQ (reference sequence). This CDR3 is 17 amino acids long. Trimming shortened V by 1 base and J by 2 bases, and 17 bases separated the two germline ends. The DNA for the CDR3 is TGTGCCAGCAGCTTAGTTGACAGGCTCGAAGTGAACTATGGCTACACCTTC. Protein: CASSLVDRLEVNYGYTF.

The rearrangement uses TRBV3-1 (or the pseudogene TRBV3-2) and TRBJ2-1; 8 nucleotides match TRBD2. The CDR3 sequence is 17 residues long. J gave up 8 bases and V 7 bases, and 19 bases lay outside the gene matches. CDR1 and CDR2 from the germline V gene are LGHDT and YNNKEL (reference sequence). The CDR3 DNA reads TGTGCCAGCACCCACAACGGGGCGGGACTAGACCCCCATGAGCAGTTCTTC. This sequence encodes CASTHNGAGLDPHEQFF.

The chain is built from TRBV21-1 and TRBJ2-3; the table's D call TRBD2 went unverified against the DNA. TRBV21-1 is termed a pseudogene. The CDR3 runs 16 residues. CDR3 protein: CASSKSAGDSTDTQYF. The CDR3 nucleotides read TGTGCCAGCAGCAAATCAGCGGGGGATAGCACAGATACGCAGTATTTT.

This chain uses TRBV5-6 with TRBJ1-4, with TRBD1 identical over 9 bases. The germline V gene has CDR1 SGHDT and CDR2 YYEEEE. The CDR3 loop spans 16 amino acids. After removal of 4 bases from V and 1 base from J, the junction contained 5 bases not matched to a gene. CDR3 in DNA: TGTGCCAGCAGCCTACAGGGGGCCGTAACTAATGAAAAACTGTTTTTT. Protein product: CASSLQGAVTNEKLFF.